The present T cell receptor (beta chain) was sequenced within a study of identical twins. This clonotype occurred a few times. Its target is unknown. General observations from the study: Rather than following the same donors, the conclusions depended on cross-sectional statistical analysis. Whereas memory repertoires showed no such difference, abundant cord blood beta clonotypes carried fewer insertions.

TCRdb re-called the 5' RACE reads through MiXCR, storing one row per CDR3 protein. The data contain a few hundred thousand distinct CDR3 sequences, over 9.5% of them seen just once; the ten biggest clones take up 9% to 10%. CDR3 size: 14 residues. Germline values: CDR1 DFQATT, CDR2 SNEGSKA (reference sequence). V dropped 6 bases and J dropped 4 bases, with 16 bases sitting between them. Sequenced: memory T cells sorted from blood. The clonotype was recovered from a man over 45 in good health. The V and J genes are TRBV20-1 and TRBJ2-4; TRBD2 might be the D (7 bases). CDR3 sequence: CSASAGHLKNIQYF. The DNA for the CDR3 is TGCAGTGCCTCAGCGGGACACTTGAAAAACATTCAGTACTTC.